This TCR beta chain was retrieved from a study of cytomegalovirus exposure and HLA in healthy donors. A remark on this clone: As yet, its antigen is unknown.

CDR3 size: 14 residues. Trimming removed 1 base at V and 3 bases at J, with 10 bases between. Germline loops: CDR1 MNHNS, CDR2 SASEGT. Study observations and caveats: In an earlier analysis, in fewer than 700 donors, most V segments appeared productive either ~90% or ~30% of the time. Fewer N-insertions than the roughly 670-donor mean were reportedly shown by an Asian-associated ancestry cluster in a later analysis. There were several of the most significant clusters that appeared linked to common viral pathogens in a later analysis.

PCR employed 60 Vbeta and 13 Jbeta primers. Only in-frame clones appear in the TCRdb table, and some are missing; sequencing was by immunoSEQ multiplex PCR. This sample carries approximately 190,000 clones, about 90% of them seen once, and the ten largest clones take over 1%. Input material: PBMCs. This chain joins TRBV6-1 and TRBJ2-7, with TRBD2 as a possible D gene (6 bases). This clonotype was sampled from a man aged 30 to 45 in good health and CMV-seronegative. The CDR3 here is CASSEVGGNYEQYF. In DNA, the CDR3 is TGTGCCAGCAGTGAAGTTGGAGGGAACTACGAGCAGTACTTC.